These 16 T cell receptor beta chains were all obtained from the same sample, sequenced in a study of blood T cell repertoires in COVID-19. Sequenced by immunoSEQ multiplex PCR; TCRdb stores in-frame clones only, minus some. Here the sample spans fewer than 60,000 clones, around 84% being singletons. The sample was peripheral blood. These receptors were taken from an elderly woman with acute or convalescent COVID-19.

The chain uses TRBV9 and TRBJ1-6; D uncertain. Trimming stripped 5 bases from V and 4 bases from J, with 13 bases between. CDR1 is SGDLS, CDR2 YYNGEE, per germline. The CDR3 is 15 residues long. The CDR3 region has the DNA TGTGCCAGCAGTGCCACAGCCTCTTATAATTCACCCCTCCACTTT. Protein product: CASSATASYNSPLHF.

This chain links TRBV6-6 with TRBJ1-5; possibly TRBD1 for D (6 bases). The CDR3 spans 13 residues. Germline V lookup: CDR1 MNHNY, CDR2 SVGAGI (reference sequence). V was clipped by 11 bases and J by 3 bases, with 14 bases between them. The CDR3 DNA reads TGTGCCGGGACCGACAGGTTCAATCAGCCCCAGCATTTT. It specifies CAGTDRFNQPQHF.

The chain couples TRBV7-9 to TRBJ2-5; 8 nucleotides match TRBD2. Germline values: CDR1 SEHNR, CDR2 FQNEAQ (reference sequence). After removal of 5 bases from V and 5 bases from J, the junction contained 19 bases not matched to a gene. There are 18 residues in the CDR3. CDR3 sequence reads: CASSAMGLAGPTFETQYF. The CDR3 DNA sequence: TGTGCCAGCAGCGCCATGGGGTTAGCGGGGCCCACTTTCGAGACCCAGTACTTC. Filled out from reference TRBV7-9 and TRBJ2-5, the complete variable domain reads DTGVSQNPRHKITKRGQNVTFRCDPISEHNRLYWYRQTLGQGPEFLTYFQNEAQLEKSRLLSDRFSAERPKGSFSTLEIQRTEQGDSAMYLCASSAMGLAGPTFETQYFGPGTRLLVL.

The rearrangement joins TRBV4-2 to TRBJ1-5, with TRBD1 matching 10 bases. Per the germline V gene, CDR1 is LGHNA and CDR2 is YNFKEQ. This CDR3 comprises 18 residues. Losses at the gene ends were 0 bases for V and 3 bases for J; bases not matched to a gene: 8. The CDR3: CASSQDLGQGSYNQPQHF. CDR3 nucleotides: TGTGCCAGCAGCCAAGACCTGGGACAGGGGTCTTACAATCAGCCCCAGCATTTT.

This chain uses TRBV5-1 with TRBJ1-1; 8 bases line up with TRBD1. Trimming removed 4 bases from V and 1 base from J; junction bases left unmatched: 0. CDR3 length: 13 residues. Per germline, CDR1 SGHRS and CDR2 YFSETQ. The CDR3 region is CASSQGANTEAFF. The CDR3 DNA sequence: TGCGCCAGCAGCCAGGGGGCGAACACTGAAGCTTTCTTT.

The rearrangement joins TRBV2 to TRBJ1-5; 7 bases agree with TRBD1. Per the germline V gene, CDR1 is SNHLY and CDR2 is FYNNEI. Unmatched junction bases numbered 10, after V lost 6 bases and J lost 2 bases. The CDR3 is 16 amino acids. In nucleotides, the CDR3 is TGTGCCAGCAGCGGGGAAGGACAGGCCCGCAATCAGCCCCAGCATTTT. Protein product: CASSGEGQARNQPQHF.

The rearrangement links TRBV9 to TRBJ1-1; D might be TRBD1 (5 bases). The germline gives CDR1 SGDLS, CDR2 YYNGEE. Deletions cut 0 bases from V and 3 bases from J, with 9 bases between. This CDR3 comprises 14 residues. The CDR3 DNA sequence: TGTGCCAGCAGCGTAGCTGGAGGGGACACTGAAGCTTTCTTT. Translation: CASSVAGGDTEAFF.

The chain links TRBV13 to TRBJ2-7; possibly TRBD1 for D (6 bases). With 6 bases removed from V and 0 bases from J, the gap between germline ends came to 15 bases. CDR1 and CDR2 from the germline V gene are PRHDT and FYEKMQ (reference sequence). CDR3 size: 15 residues. CDR3 loop: CASRSQGSSSYEQYF. The CDR3, as DNA: TGTGCCAGCAGATCACAGGGTTCCAGCTCCTACGAGCAGTACTTC.

The table lists this clone with a count of one. J is TRBJ1-2 and V is TRBV2; 7 positions agree with TRBD1. Germline V gives CDR1 SNHLY, CDR2 FYNNEI. The junction had 9 bases not matched to a gene; V was cut back by 0 bases and J by 5 bases. The CDR3 runs 16 residues. The CDR3 nucleotides read TGTGCCAGCAGTGAAGCAAGACAGGGTCGCAAGTATGGCTACACCTTC. This gives the protein CASSEARQGRKYGYTF.

V and J are TRBV6-5 and TRBJ1-5, with a possible D match to TRBD1 (5 bases). The CDR3 extends over 12 amino acids. The germline V gene encodes CDR1 MNHEY and CDR2 SVGAGI. V was pared by 6 bases and J by 9 bases, with 12 bases between. The DNA for the CDR3 is TGTGCCAGCAGACCCGGGGGGGGGCCCCAGCATTTT. Amino acids: CASRPGGGPQHF.

This sequence joins TRBV10-3 and TRBJ2-2; 14 positions match TRBD2. This CDR3 has 16 residues. The V gene's germline CDR1 is ENHRY and CDR2 SYGVKD. V shed 6 bases, J shed 2 bases, and the junction held 2 bases outside the gene matches. The CDR3 nucleotides read TGTGCCATCAGGGGACTAGCGGGGGAAAACACCGGGGAGCTGTTTTTT. Protein product: CAIRGLAGENTGELFF.

In DNA, the CDR3 is TGTGCCAGCAGCTTGCGAGATTCTGGAAACACCATATATTTT. As protein: CASSLRDSGNTIYF. The chain uses TRBV5-4 and TRBJ1-3; D is unclear. Germline CDR1 SGHNT, CDR2 YYREEE (reference sequence). This CDR3 comprises 14 residues. V was pared by 1 base and J by 1 base, with 6 bases between.

The chain joins TRBV6-5 to TRBJ2-2; 7 bases agree with TRBD1. The CDR3 has 15 amino acids. The germline CDR1 and CDR2 sequences are MNHEY and SVGAGI. The V gene end was trimmed by 0 bases and the J gene end by 4 bases; junction bases not matched to a gene: 2. The DNA of the CDR3 is TGTGCCAGCAGTTACTCGACAGGGACCACCGGGGAGCTGTTTTTT. Protein sequence: CASSYSTGTTGELFF.

This chain joins TRBV6-5 and TRBJ1-3; TRBD1 matches 8 bases. This CDR3 is 15 amino acids long. The germline V gene encodes CDR1 MNHEY and CDR2 SVGAGI. The J segment lost 0 bases and the V segment lost 6 bases, leaving 4 bases of the junction unmatched. CDR3: CASSRGLTSGNTIYF. Written as DNA, the CDR3 is TGTGCCAGCAGCAGGGGGCTAACCTCTGGAAACACCATATATTTT.

This clone has a handful of counts. The chain recombines TRBV5-1 with TRBJ2-7, with a weak D call TRBD2 (5 bases). The CDR3 has 19 residues. Germline-derived CDR1 and CDR2 are SGHRS and YFSETQ. Trimming removed 0 bases at V and 3 bases at J, with 25 bases between. CDR3 in amino acids: CASSLAKEGLKPGYYEQYF. The DNA for the CDR3 is TGCGCCAGCAGCTTGGCCAAGGAAGGACTCAAACCTGGTTACTACGAGCAGTACTTC.

This chain uses TRBV5-1 with TRBJ2-3; tentative D call: TRBD1 (6 bases). This CDR3 is 16 amino acids long. The germline gives CDR1 SGHRS, CDR2 YFSETQ. With 0 bases removed from V and 3 bases from J, the gap between germline ends came to 14 bases. The CDR3, as DNA: TGCGCCAGCAGCTTGGGTGGTAGGGGGTTTACAGATACGCAGTATTTT. Its translation is CASSLGGRGFTDTQYF.